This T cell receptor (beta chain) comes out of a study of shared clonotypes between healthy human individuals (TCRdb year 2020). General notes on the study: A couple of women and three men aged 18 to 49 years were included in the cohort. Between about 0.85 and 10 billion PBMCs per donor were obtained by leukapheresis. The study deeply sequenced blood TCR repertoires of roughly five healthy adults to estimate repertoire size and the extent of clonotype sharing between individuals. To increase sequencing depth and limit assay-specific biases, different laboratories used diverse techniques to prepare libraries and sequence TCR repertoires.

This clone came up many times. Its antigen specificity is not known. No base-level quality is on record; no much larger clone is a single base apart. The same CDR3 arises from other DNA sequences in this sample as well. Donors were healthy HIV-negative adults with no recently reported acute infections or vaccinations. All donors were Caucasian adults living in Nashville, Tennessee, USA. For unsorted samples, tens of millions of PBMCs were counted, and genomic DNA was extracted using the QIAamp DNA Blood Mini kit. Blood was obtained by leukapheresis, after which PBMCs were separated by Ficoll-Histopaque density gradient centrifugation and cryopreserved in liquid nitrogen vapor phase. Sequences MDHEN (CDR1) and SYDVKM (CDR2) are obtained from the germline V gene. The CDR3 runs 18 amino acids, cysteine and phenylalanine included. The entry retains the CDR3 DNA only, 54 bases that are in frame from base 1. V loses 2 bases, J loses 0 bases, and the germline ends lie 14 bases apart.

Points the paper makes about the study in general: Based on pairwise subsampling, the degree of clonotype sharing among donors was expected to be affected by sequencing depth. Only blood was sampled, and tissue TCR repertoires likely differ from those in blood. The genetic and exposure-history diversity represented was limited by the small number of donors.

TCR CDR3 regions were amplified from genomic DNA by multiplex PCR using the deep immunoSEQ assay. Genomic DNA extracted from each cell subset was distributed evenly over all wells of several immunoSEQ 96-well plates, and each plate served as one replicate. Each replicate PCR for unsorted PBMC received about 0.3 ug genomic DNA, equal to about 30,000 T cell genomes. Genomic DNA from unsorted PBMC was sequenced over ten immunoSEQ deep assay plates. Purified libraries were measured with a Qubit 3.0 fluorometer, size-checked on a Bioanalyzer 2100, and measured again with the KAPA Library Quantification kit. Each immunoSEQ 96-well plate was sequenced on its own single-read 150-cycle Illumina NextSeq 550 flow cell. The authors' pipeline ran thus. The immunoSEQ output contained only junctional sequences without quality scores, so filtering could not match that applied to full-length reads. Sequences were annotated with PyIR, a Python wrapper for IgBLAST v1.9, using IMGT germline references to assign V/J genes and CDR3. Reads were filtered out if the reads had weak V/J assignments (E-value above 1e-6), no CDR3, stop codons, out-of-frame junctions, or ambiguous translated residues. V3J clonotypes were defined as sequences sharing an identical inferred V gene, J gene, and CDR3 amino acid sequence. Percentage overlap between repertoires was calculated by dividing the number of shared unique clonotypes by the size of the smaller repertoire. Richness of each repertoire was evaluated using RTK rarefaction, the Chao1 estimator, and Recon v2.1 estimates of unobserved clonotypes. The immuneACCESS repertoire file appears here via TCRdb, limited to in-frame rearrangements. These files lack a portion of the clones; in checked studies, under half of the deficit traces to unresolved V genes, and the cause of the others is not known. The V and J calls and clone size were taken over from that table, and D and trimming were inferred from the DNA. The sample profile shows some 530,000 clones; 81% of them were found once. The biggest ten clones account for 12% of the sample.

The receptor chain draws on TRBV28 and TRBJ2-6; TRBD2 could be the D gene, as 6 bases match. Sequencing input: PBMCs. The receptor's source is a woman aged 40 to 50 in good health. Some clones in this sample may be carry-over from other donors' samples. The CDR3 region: CASSLGGTKSSGANVLTF. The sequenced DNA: TGTGCCAGCAGTTTAGGGGGGACCAAATCCTCTGGGGCCAACGTCCTGACTTTC.